What follows are 14 T cell receptor beta chains derived from one specimen sequenced in a study of control samples from healthy donors and cancer patients. Generated by immunoSEQ multiplex PCR, the TCRdb table keeps only in-frame clones and is missing some. The sample contains 150,000 or so clones, 90% to 95% of which appear only once. Sequencing was done on a sample of blood. The receptors were gathered from a man aged 18 to 29 in good health.

The gene calls are TRBV29-1 and TRBJ2-7; 9 nucleotides match TRBD1. V lost 7 bases to trimming and J lost 1 base; unmatched junction nucleotides: 2. This CDR3 comprises 12 residues. Per the germline V gene, CDR1 is SQVTM and CDR2 is ANQGSEA. The CDR3 DNA reads TGCAGCGCCGGACAGGGGTCCTACGAGCAGTACTTC. Amino acids: CSAGQGSYEQYF.

This sequence joins TRBV10-1 and TRBJ2-3; TRBD1 aligns across 9 bases. This CDR3 has 16 amino acids. With V trimmed by 2 bases and J by 3 bases, 6 bases remained unmatched. CDR1 and CDR2 from the germline V gene are WNHNN and SYGVQD (reference sequence). Written as DNA, the CDR3 is TGCGCCAGCAGTGAGCGGACAGGGGACAGAACAGATACGCAGTATTTT. As protein: CASSERTGDRTDTQYF.

This rearrangement joins TRBV5-1 to TRBJ1-3; D call uncertain. V lost 3 bases, J lost 6 bases, and 16 bases lay in between. The CDR3 is made up of 15 amino acids. CDR1 and CDR2 from the germline V gene are SGHRS and YFSETQ. The CDR3 DNA is TGCGCCAGCAGCTCGAATCCCGGGAGAGAAAACACCATATATTTT. Protein sequence: CASSSNPGRENTIYF.

The CDR3 loop reads CASSFRDTGYGYTF. The CDR3 nucleotides read TGTGCCAGCAGTTTCCGGGACACGGGCTATGGCTACACCTTC. The J gene is TRBJ1-2, the V gene TRBV27; the D gene is possibly TRBD1 (6 bases). V lost 3 bases and J 4 bases, leaving 12 bases between the germline ends. The germline CDR1 and CDR2 sequences are MNHEY and SMNVEV (reference sequence). The CDR3 loop spans 14 amino acids.

The rearrangement links TRBV11-2 to TRBJ2-1; TRBD1 matches 7 bases. The CDR3 length is 14 residues. CDR1 is SGHAT and CDR2 is FQNNGV in the germline V gene. The V segment lost 4 bases and the J segment 6 bases; nucleotides outside the gene matches: 6. CDR3 region: CASSSNRGSNEQFF. CDR3 DNA: TGTGCCAGCAGCTCAAACAGGGGTTCCAATGAGCAGTTCTTC.

The V call is TRBV10-3, the J call TRBJ2-2; D may be TRBD1 (5 bases). Germline V gene sequence: CDR1 ENHRY, CDR2 SYGVKD. The CDR3 contains 14 residues. V was pared by 5 bases and J by 9 bases, with 16 bases between. The CDR3 coding sequence is TGTGCCATCAGTAAGAGGATGACAGATCGGGAGCTGTTTTTT. Its translation: CAISKRMTDRELFF.

The V call is TRBV5-1, the J call TRBJ2-6; D gene ambiguous. This CDR3 spans 16 amino acids. V was cut by 1 base and J by 0 bases, with 8 bases left in between. Germline assignment: CDR1 SGHRS and CDR2 YFSETQ. CDR3 in DNA: TGCGCCAGCAGCTTGATGTTCAACTCTGGGGCCAACGTCCTGACTTTC. Translated, it gives CASSLMFNSGANVLTF.

The chain recombines TRBV7-9 with TRBJ1-1; 7 bases are shared with TRBD1. Germline values: CDR1 SEHNR, CDR2 FQNEAQ (reference sequence). V trimming: 5 bases; J trimming: 4 bases; junction bases outside the gene matches: 7. The CDR3 spans 14 residues. The CDR3 DNA reads as TGTGCCAGCAGCACAGACAGGGAGGTCACTGAAGCTTTCTTT. Translated: CASSTDREVTEAFF.

The chain employs TRBV30 and TRBJ2-7, with TRBD1 as a possible D gene (6 bases). In germline, CDR1 is GTSNPN, CDR2 SVGIG (reference sequence). CDR3 length equals 13 residues. The V end lost 7 bases, the J end lost 0 bases, and 13 bases lay between the germline ends. The CDR3 here is CASITGFSYEQYF. CDR3 coding DNA: TGTGCCTCGATAACAGGGTTCTCCTACGAGCAGTACTTC.

This clone was recorded only once. In nucleotides, the CDR3 is TGTGCCTGGAGTCTCGATTACAGGGACGGCTACACCTTC. Protein product: CAWSLDYRDGYTF. V gene TRBV30 combines with J gene TRBJ1-2; tentative D call: TRBD1 (6 bases). Germline values: CDR1 GTSNPN, CDR2 SVGIG (reference sequence). The CDR3 totals 13 residues. Trimming cost V 2 bases and J 8 bases, with 15 bases left between them.

This chain uses TRBV9 with TRBJ2-3, with 7 nucleotides matching TRBD1. There are 18 residues in the CDR3. J lost 0 bases, V lost 0 bases, and 10 bases had no gene match. CDR1 and CDR2 from the germline V gene are SGDLS and YYNGEE. CDR3 in DNA: TGTGCCAGCAGCGTAGATCGGGACAGCCTTGATAGCACAGATACGCAGTATTTT. Residues: CASSVDRDSLDSTDTQYF.

This sequence joins TRBV18 and TRBJ2-7; D not resolved. This CDR3 comprises 18 residues. Looked up from germline, CDR1 is KGHSH and CDR2 is LQKENI. Trimming removed 1 base from V and 0 bases from J, with 19 bases in between. CDR3 sequence: CASSPLRPNILSSYEQYF. The CDR3 coding sequence is TGTGCCAGCTCACCACTGAGGCCGAACATTTTAAGCTCCTACGAGCAGTACTTC.

The genes are TRBV3-1 (or the pseudogene TRBV3-2) and TRBJ2-2, with 13 bases fitting TRBD2. This CDR3 has 16 amino acids. Germline values: CDR1 LGHDT, CDR2 YNNKEL (reference sequence). With V trimmed by 4 bases and J by 7 bases, 6 bases remained unmatched. Here the CDR3 DNA reads TGTGCCAGCAGCCGAACGGGACTAGCGGGATTCGGGGAGCTGTTTTTT. Protein: CASSRTGLAGFGELFF.

The table lists this clone with a count of one. The chain links TRBV29-1 to TRBJ1-1; TRBD1 agrees at 12 bases. This CDR3 spans 17 amino acids. J lost 1 base, V lost 5 bases, and 11 bases had no gene match. Germline values: CDR1 SQVTM, CDR2 ANQGSEA. As DNA, the CDR3 is TGCAGCGTTTCCCCCGGGACAGGGGGCTGGTGGAACACTGAAGCTTTCTTT. This translates into CSVSPGTGGWWNTEAFF.